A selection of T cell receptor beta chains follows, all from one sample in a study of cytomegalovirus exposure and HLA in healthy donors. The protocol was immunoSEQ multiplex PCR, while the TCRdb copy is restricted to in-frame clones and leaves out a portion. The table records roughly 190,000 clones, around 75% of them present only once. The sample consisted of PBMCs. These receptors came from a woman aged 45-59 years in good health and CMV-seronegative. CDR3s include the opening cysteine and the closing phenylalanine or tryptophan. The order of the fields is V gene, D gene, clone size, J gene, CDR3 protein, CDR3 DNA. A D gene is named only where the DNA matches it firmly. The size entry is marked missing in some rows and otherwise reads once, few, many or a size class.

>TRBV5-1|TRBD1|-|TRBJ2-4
CASSWTGDIQYF
TGCGCCAGCAGCTGGACAGGGGACATTCAGTACTTC
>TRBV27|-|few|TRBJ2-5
CATPASQETQYF
TGTGCCACTCCTGCCAGTCAAGAGACCCAGTACTTC
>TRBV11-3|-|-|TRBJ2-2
CASSPGLVNTGELFF
TGTGCCAGCAGCCCCGGACTCGTGAACACCGGGGAGCTGTTTTTT
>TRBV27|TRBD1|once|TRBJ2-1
CASGDRDTHEQFF
TGTGCCAGCGGGGACAGGGATACCCATGAGCAGTTCTTC
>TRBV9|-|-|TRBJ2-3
CASSSPTGSGSADTQYF
TGTGCCAGCAGCTCGCCTACAGGGTCAGGGTCGGCAGATACGCAGTATTTT
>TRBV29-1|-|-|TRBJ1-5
CSAVWGVGQPQHF
TGCAGCGCCGTATGGGGAGTCGGGCAGCCCCAGCATTTT
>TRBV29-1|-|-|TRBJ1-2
CSVATANYGYTF
TGCAGCGTTGCGACAGCGAACTATGGCTACACCTTC
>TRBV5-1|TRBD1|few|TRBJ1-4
CASRPGGTGVTNEKLFF
TGCGCCAGCAGGCCAGGGGGAACTGGTGTGACTAATGAAAAACTGTTTTTT
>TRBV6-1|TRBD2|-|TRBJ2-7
CASSEALAGASYEQYF
TGTGCCAGCAGTGAGGCATTAGCGGGAGCCTCCTACGAGCAGTACTTC
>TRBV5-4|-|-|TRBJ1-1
CASSVGVQILRTEAFF
TGTGCCAGCAGCGTCGGCGTCCAGATTCTGAGGACTGAAGCTTTCTTT
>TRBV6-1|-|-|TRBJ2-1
CASSEAFSGWYNEQFF
TGTGCCAGCAGTGAAGCATTTTCAGGGTGGTACAATGAGCAGTTCTTC
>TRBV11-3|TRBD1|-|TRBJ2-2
CASSSTGGTGELFF
TGTGCCAGCAGCTCTACAGGGGGCACCGGGGAGCTGTTTTTT
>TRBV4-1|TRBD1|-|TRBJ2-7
CASSRQKGTVSPYEQYF
TGCGCCAGCAGCCGCCAGAAAGGGACAGTCTCTCCCTACGAGCAGTACTTC
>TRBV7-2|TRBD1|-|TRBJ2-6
CASSSGQSGANVLTF
TGTGCCAGCAGCTCGGGACAGTCTGGGGCCAACGTCCTGACTTTC
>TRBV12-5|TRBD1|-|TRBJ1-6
CASGLGTGIAGARTSPLHF
TGTGCTAGTGGTTTAGGGACAGGGATTGCAGGGGCGAGGACTTCACCCCTCCACTTT
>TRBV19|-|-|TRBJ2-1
CASSVGTRRLRGGVSNEQFF
TGTGCCAGTAGTGTCGGGACAAGGCGCCTCCGAGGGGGGGTATCCAATGAGCAGTTCTTC
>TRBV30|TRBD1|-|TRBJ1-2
CAWSEGQAAYTF
TGTGCCTGGAGCGAGGGACAGGCCGCCTACACCTTC
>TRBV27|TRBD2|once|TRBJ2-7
CASSSPGTSGGYEQYF
TGTGCCAGCAGTTCGCCCGGGACTAGCGGGGGGTACGAGCAGTACTTC
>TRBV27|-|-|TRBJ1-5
CASSLSRSTNQPQHF
TGTGCCAGCAGTTTATCGAGAAGCACCAATCAGCCCCAGCATTTT
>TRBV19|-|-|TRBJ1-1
CASASVGRTEAFF
TGTGCCAGTGCCTCAGTCGGGAGGACTGAAGCTTTCTTT
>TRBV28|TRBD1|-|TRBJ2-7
CASRPPGRGTYEQYF
TGTGCCAGCAGACCCCCGGGCAGGGGGACCTACGAGCAGTACTTC
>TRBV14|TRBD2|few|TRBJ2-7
CASSPGLANKQYF
TGTGCCAGCAGCCCTGGACTAGCAAACAAGCAGTACTTC
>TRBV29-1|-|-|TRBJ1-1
CSVGDLRGTEAFF
TGCAGCGTTGGGGACCTACGGGGGACTGAAGCTTTCTTT
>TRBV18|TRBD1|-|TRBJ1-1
CASSPRTGGATEAFF
TGTGCCAGCTCACCAAGGACAGGTGGTGCCACTGAAGCTTTCTTT
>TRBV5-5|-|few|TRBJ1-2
CASRQSTANYGYTF
TGTGCCAGCCGACAGTCCACCGCTAACTATGGCTACACCTTC
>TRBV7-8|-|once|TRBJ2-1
CASSLGSVAPYNEQFF
TGTGCCAGCAGCTTAGGGTCCGTAGCGCCATACAATGAGCAGTTCTTC
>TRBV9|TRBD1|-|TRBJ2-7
CASSSGTGASYEQYF
TGTGCCAGCAGCTCAGGGACAGGGGCCAGCTACGAGCAGTACTTC
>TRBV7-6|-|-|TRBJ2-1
CASSLVGGSSYNEQFF
TGTGCCAGCAGCTTAGTTGGGGGGAGCTCCTACAATGAGCAGTTCTTC
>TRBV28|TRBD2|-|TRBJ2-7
CASSFGGSLDEQYF
TGTGCCAGCAGTTTCGGCGGGAGCCTGGACGAGCAGTACTTC
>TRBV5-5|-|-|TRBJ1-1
CASSRGSGGVNTEAFF
TGTGCCAGCAGCCGGGGCTCCGGGGGGGTGAACACTGAAGCTTTCTTT
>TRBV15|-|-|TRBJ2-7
CATSSRVTSYEQYF
TGTGCCACCAGCTCCAGGGTGACGTCCTACGAGCAGTACTTC
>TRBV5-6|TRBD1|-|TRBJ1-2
CASSPTGGTYYGYTF
TGTGCCAGCAGCCCGACAGGGGGTACTTATTATGGCTACACCTTC
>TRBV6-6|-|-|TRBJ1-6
CASSSGTLGSPLHF
TGTGCCAGCAGTTCCGGGACATTAGGTTCACCCCTCCACTTT
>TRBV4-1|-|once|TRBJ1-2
CASSQTGSYYGYTF
TGCGCCAGCAGCCAAACAGGCAGTTACTATGGCTACACCTTC
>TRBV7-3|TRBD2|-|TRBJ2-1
CASSPIPGLVQNEQFF
TGTGCCAGCAGCCCCATTCCGGGACTAGTCCAGAATGAGCAGTTCTTC
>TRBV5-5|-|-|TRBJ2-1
CASRGRSNEQFF
TGTGCCAGCAGAGGAAGGAGTAATGAGCAGTTCTTC
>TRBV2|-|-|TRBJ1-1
CALVLPEAFF
TGTGCCCTAGTCCTGCCGGAAGCTTTCTTT
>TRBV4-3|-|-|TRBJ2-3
CASSQLTPRRDTQYF
TGCGCCAGCAGCCAATTAACCCCCCGGCGGGATACGCAGTATTTT
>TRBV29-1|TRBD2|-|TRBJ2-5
CSATHGTSGVRQETQYF
TGCAGCGCGACACACGGGACTAGCGGGGTCCGACAAGAGACCCAGTACTTC
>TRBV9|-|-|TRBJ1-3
CASSAQGAGNTIYF
TGTGCCAGCAGCGCCCAGGGCGCGGGAAACACCATATATTTT
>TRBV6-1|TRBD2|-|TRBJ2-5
CASSAGLAGGPETQYF
TGTGCCAGCAGTGCCGGACTAGCGGGGGGGCCGGAGACCCAGTACTTC
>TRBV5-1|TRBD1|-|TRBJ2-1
CASSTQGSSYNEQFF
TGCGCCAGCAGCACACAGGGGTCCTCCTACAATGAGCAGTTCTTC
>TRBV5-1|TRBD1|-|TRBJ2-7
CASSLGPGQTYEQYF
TGCGCCAGCAGCCTGGGTCCGGGACAGACCTACGAGCAGTACTTC
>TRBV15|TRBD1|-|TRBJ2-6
CATSSTPGQFSGANVLTF
TGTGCCACCAGCAGTACCCCGGGACAGTTCTCTGGGGCCAACGTCCTGACTTTC
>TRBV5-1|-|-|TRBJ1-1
CASSLASPSVRNTEAFF
TGCGCCAGCAGCTTGGCCTCTCCTTCGGTCAGGAACACTGAAGCCTTCTTT